This T cell receptor beta chain was found in a study of post-analysis software for immune sequencing data. Study-wide findings and caveats: Higher frequency in patients than in controls was seen for 5 or 6 TRBV segments, with TRBV5-6, TRBV5-1 and TRBV20-1 among them.

On this clonotype: What it binds is not known.

CDR1 is DFQATT, CDR2 SNEGSKA, per germline (reference sequence). CDR3 length: 12 residues. Trimming removed 2 bases at V and 5 bases at J, with 9 bases between. Researchers reported that TCR beta cDNA libraries carried unique molecular identifiers. TCRdb passed the PCR reads through MiXCR, listing each CDR3 protein once. The table has around 770,000 distinct CDR3 sequences, approximately 44% seen once; the top ten hold 4.9%. The source of this sequence is a girl between 10 and 17 years old with multiple sclerosis. Sample: blood. This chain joins TRBV20-1 and TRBJ1-2; perhaps TRBD1 as D (6 bases). DNA for the CDR3: TGCAGTGCTAGACGGACAGCTTATGGCTACACCTTC. It encodes CSARRTAYGYTF.